What follows describes a single T cell receptor (beta chain). This study enrolled people aged 18 to 89 from 20 to 25 US geographic areas. In assigning cohorts, the study relied on participant-reported clinical history. Authors' analysis steps: Scientists estimated how many nucleated cells there were by amplifying reference gene primers. The table came from immunoSEQ multiplex PCR; TCRdb's copy has only in-frame clones and leaves some out. V and J calls and clone size are those listed in that table; D and trimming were worked out from the DNA. The repertoire holds a few hundred thousand clones, with about 88% as singletons. The data are from a study of blood T cell repertoires in COVID-19. Study summary: PBMCs, B-cell-depleted T cells, or T cells were the source of the cDNA or gDNA that made up the material.

CDR1 and CDR2 (germline): GTSNPN, SVGIG (reference sequence). J lost 5 bases, V lost 8 bases, and 3 bases had no gene match. The CDR3 extends over 13 amino acids. This chain connects TRBV30 to TRBJ1-6; 10 bases are a match to TRBD1. The specimen was PBMCs or T cells enriched from blood (not recorded which). The clonotype was recovered from a young woman who had recovered from COVID-19. The CDR3 is CARGQGDNSPLHF. Here the CDR3 DNA reads TGTGCCCGTGGACAGGGGGATAATTCACCCCTCCACTTT. The variable domain in full, completed from reference TRBV30 and TRBJ1-6, reads SQTIHQWPATLVQPVGSPLSLECTVEGTSNPNLYWYRQAAGRGLQLLFYSVGIGQISSEVPQNLSASRPQDRQFILSSKKLLLSDSGFYLCARGQGDNSPLHFGNGTRLTVT.